A single sample is the source of the 22 T cell receptor beta chains below, sequenced in a study of T cell repertoires in cytomegalovirus infection. TCRdb re-derived calls from the reads in MiXCR, one entry per CDR3 protein. The sample holds 310,000 or so distinct CDR3 sequences, 25% seen once. The sample taken for sequencing was PBMCs. Every receptor here comes from a human donor in good health (CMV status not recorded). Some clones in this sample may be carry-over from other donors' samples.

The V gene is TRBV7-6, the J gene TRBJ1-3; D gene uncertain. This CDR3 contains 15 residues. The germline V gene has CDR1 SGHVS and CDR2 FNYEAQ. Trimming shortened V by 4 bases and J by 0 bases, and 10 bases separated the two germline ends. The CDR3 DNA follows: TGTGCCAGCAGCTCCCTTCTACGCTCTGGAAACACCATATATTTT. As protein: CASSSLLRSGNTIYF. The full variable domain, completed using reference TRBV7-6 and TRBJ1-3, is GAGVSQSPRYKVTKRGQDVALRCDPISGHVSLYWYRQALGQGPEFLTYFNYEAQQDKSGLPNDRFSAERPEGSISTLTIQRTEQRDSAMYRCASSSLLRSGNTIYFGEGSWLTVV.

There are many counts of this clonotype. V usage is TRBV7-9 and J usage is TRBJ2-7; a weak D match, TRBD1 (5 bases). Germline lookup yields CDR1 SEHNR and CDR2 FQNEAQ (reference sequence). This CDR3 region has 12 residues. V was clipped by 4 bases and J by 3 bases, with 7 bases between them. CDR3 sequence reads: CASSYGHYEQYF. CDR3 DNA: TGTGCCAGCAGCTATGGACACTACGAGCAGTACTTC.

The chain uses TRBV18 and TRBJ2-6; D unclear. There are 17 residues in the CDR3. V was cut by 2 bases and J by 1 base, with 12 bases left in between. The germline CDR1 and CDR2 sequences are KGHSH and LQKENI. In nucleotides, the CDR3 is TGTGCCAGCTCACCAATAAGTTTAAGGTCTGGGGCCAACGTCCTGACTTTC. Protein: CASSPISLRSGANVLTF.

This chain joins TRBV20-1 and TRBJ1-4; no clear D. The CDR3 loop spans 14 amino acids. V was shortened by 5 bases and J by 2 bases, with 12 bases between the two germline ends. Germline-derived CDR1 and CDR2 are DFQATT and SNEGSKA (reference sequence). CDR3 sequence: CSAGLGYTNEKLFF. Here the CDR3 DNA reads TGCAGTGCTGGGCTTGGGTACACTAATGAAAAACTGTTTTTT.

The rearrangement uses TRBV6-1 and TRBJ2-1; 10 bases are shared with TRBD2. The CDR3 runs 15 residues. The V gene end was trimmed by 4 bases and the J gene end by 7 bases; junction bases not matched to a gene: 7. Germline CDR1 and CDR2: MNHNS and SASEGT. The CDR3 region has the DNA TGTGCCAGCAGTGCTGGGACTAGCGAGGTAAATGAGCAGTTCTTC. Protein product: CASSAGTSEVNEQFF.

The rearrangement joins TRBV7-9 to TRBJ2-1; perhaps D is TRBD1 or TRBD2 (5 bases each). Trimming took 4 bases from V and 0 from J, leaving 13 bases between them. Germline V gene data show CDR1 as SEHNR and CDR2 as FQNEAQ (reference sequence). The CDR3 spans 16 residues. The CDR3 DNA sequence: TGTGCCAGCAGCTCCATCAGGGAGAGCTCCTACAATGAGCAGTTCTTC. Translating it yields CASSSIRESSYNEQFF. The complete variable domain, with remaining parts taken from reference TRBV7-9 and TRBJ2-1, reads DTGVSQNPRHKITKRGQNVTFRCDPISEHNRLYWYRQTLGQGPEFLTYFQNEAQLEKSRLLSDRFSAERPKGSFSTLEIQRTEQGDSAMYLCASSSIRESSYNEQFFGPGTRLTVL.

As concerns this clonotype: This CDR3 is missing its conserved last phenylalanine or tryptophan, likely due to a read error. No DNA is shown, since the ends of the CDR3 on it are uncertain; the CDR3 is the one TCRdb lists. The chain uses TRBV6-1 and TRBJ2-1; the table calls TRBD2, which could not be checked here. Germline CDR1 and CDR2: MNHNS and SASEGT. Both ends counted, the CDR3 spans 15 residues. The CDR3 protein is CASGPLGLAGDTSGL.

This clonotype was picked up many times. The chain combines TRBV7-2 with TRBJ2-3; D may be TRBD2 (6 bases). V lost 5 bases to trimming and J lost 6 bases, with 18 bases between them. The CDR3 runs 15 residues. CDR1 SGHTA and CDR2 FQGNSA come from the germline V gene. CDR3 DNA sequence: TGTGCCAGCAGCGCGGGGAACGTGGGTTTCGATACGCAGTATTTT. Translation gives CASSAGNVGFDTQYF.

This clonotype was counted ten times or more. The CDR3 nucleotides are TGTGCCAGCAGCCCCCCAGACAGGGTTTCCTACGAGCAGTACTTC. Its protein product is CASSPPDRVSYEQYF. The chain employs TRBV7-2 and TRBJ2-7, with 7 positions matching TRBD1. In germline, CDR1 is SGHTA, CDR2 FQGNSA. The CDR3 has 15 residues. J was trimmed by 1 base and V by 5 bases; bases with no gene match: 8.

This clonotype was observed many times. This chain connects TRBV29-1 to TRBJ2-2, with 9 bases that match TRBD2. The CDR3 totals 14 residues. The junction had 5 bases not matched to a gene; V was cut back by 4 bases and J by 5 bases. Germline V CDR1 and CDR2: SQVTM, ANQGSEA. DNA of the CDR3: TGCAGCGTTGGTTTAGCGGGAGTAACCGGGGAGCTGTTTTTT. Translation: CSVGLAGVTGELFF.

This clonotype has more than one count but fewer than ten. The chain recombines TRBV30 with TRBJ2-7; D might be TRBD2 (5 bases). Germline V gene data show CDR1 as GTSNPN and CDR2 as SVGIG (reference sequence). The CDR3 sequence is 14 residues long. V was clipped by 2 bases and J by 4 bases, with 15 bases between them. The CDR3 protein is CAWSLSYRDYEQYF. CDR3 nucleotide sequence: TGTGCCTGGAGTCTGAGTTACCGGGATTACGAGCAGTACTTC.

The chain uses TRBV6-4 and TRBJ1-6; D gene unclear. This CDR3 comprises 14 residues. Germline V CDR1 and CDR2: MRHNA, SNTAGT. The V end was cut by 2 bases, the J end by 5 bases, with 7 bases between. The CDR3 reads CASSDNGDNSPLHF. As DNA, the CDR3 is TGTGCCAGCAGTGACAATGGGGATAATTCACCCCTCCACTTT.

The chain couples TRBV15 to TRBJ2-1, with TRBD2 as a possible D gene (6 bases). The CDR3 covers 13 residues. Trimming shortened V by 5 bases and J by 7 bases, and 12 bases separated the two germline ends. Per the germline V gene, CDR1 is LNHNV and CDR2 is YYDKDF (reference sequence). The CDR3 DNA reads as TGTGCCACCAGCCCACGTCTAGCGAATGAGCAGTTCTTC. This translates into CATSPRLANEQFF.

The rearrangement joins TRBV7-3 to TRBJ2-2; 9 bases align to TRBD2. After removal of 3 bases from V and 5 bases from J, the junction contained 7 bases not matched to a gene. Germline V gene lookup returns CDR1 SGHTA and CDR2 FQGTGA. This CDR3 has 16 residues. The DNA for the CDR3 is TGTGCCAGCAGCTTGTACGGGACTAGCTTGACCGGGGAGCTGTTTTTT. Translated, it gives CASSLYGTSLTGELFF.

Only a few counts were recorded for this clonotype. The rearrangement links TRBV6-2 or TRBV6-3 to TRBJ2-3; D gene unclear. The CDR3 has 13 amino acids. Trimming removed 0 bases from V and 6 bases from J, with 7 bases in between. From germline, CDR1 is MNHEY and CDR2 SVGEGT. The DNA for the CDR3 is TGTGCCAGCAGTTACTCCCGCCTGGATACGCAGTATTTT. Amino acid sequence: CASSYSRLDTQYF.

This clonotype came up many times. The V call is TRBV7-9, the J call TRBJ2-1; D is possibly TRBD1 or TRBD2 (5 bases each). V lost 3 bases, J lost 9 bases, and 12 bases lay in between. This CDR3 contains 13 residues. Germline V gene sequence: CDR1 SEHNR, CDR2 FQNEAQ (reference sequence). The CDR3 region is CASSFSEGTEQFF. The CDR3 bases are TGTGCCAGCAGCTTCTCAGAGGGGACTGAGCAGTTCTTC. The entire variable domain, with the rest obtained from reference TRBV7-9 and TRBJ2-1, is as follows: DTGVSQNPRHKITKRGQNVTFRCDPISEHNRLYWYRQTLGQGPEFLTYFQNEAQLEKSRLLSDRFSAERPKGSFSTLEIQRTEQGDSAMYLCASSFSEGTEQFFGPGTRLTVL.

This clonotype was seen a handful of times. The J gene is TRBJ1-1, the V gene TRBV11-2, with 9 positions matching TRBD1. CDR1 and CDR2 from the germline V gene are SGHAT and FQNNGV. V lost 5 bases, J lost 2 bases, and 9 bases stayed unmatched. The CDR3 has 16 residues. CDR3 DNA sequence: TGTGCCAGCAGCCCAATCCGGACAGGGGAAAACACTGAAGCTTTCTTT. As protein: CASSPIRTGENTEAFF. The full variable domain, rest sourced from reference TRBV11-2 and TRBJ1-1, is EAGVAQSPRYKIIEKRQSVAFWCNPISGHATLYWYQQILGQGPKLLIQFQNNGVVDDSQLPKDRFSAERLKGVDSTLKIQPAKLEDSAVYLCASSPIRTGENTEAFFGQGTRLTVV.

This clonotype was counted at least ten times. The chain combines TRBV7-6 with TRBJ2-5; tentatively, D is TRBD1 (6 bases). The V end lost 5 bases, the J end lost 0 bases, and 16 bases lay between the germline ends. The CDR3 loop spans 16 amino acids. Per the germline V gene, CDR1 is SGHVS and CDR2 is FNYEAQ. The CDR3 region is CASSPIAGTYQETQYF. The CDR3 DNA follows: TGTGCCAGCAGCCCGATTGCCGGGACATACCAAGAGACCCAGTACTTC.

This clonotype was observed a handful of times. V is TRBV28 and J is TRBJ1-3; D unresolved. Germline V gene lookup returns CDR1 MDHEN and CDR2 SYDVKM. Trimming left V 7 bases short and J 0 bases short, with 13 bases between. This CDR3 is built from 15 residues. CDR3: CASINSGVSGNTIYF. Written as DNA, the CDR3 is TGTGCCAGCATCAACTCAGGAGTCTCTGGAAACACCATATATTTT.

This chain joins TRBV7-4 and TRBJ2-7, with no clear D. This CDR3 comprises 13 residues. Between the trimmed V and J ends, which lost 4 bases and 3 bases, there was a span of 10 bases. Looked up from germline, CDR1 is SGHVT and CDR2 is SQSDAQ. The CDR3 loop reads CASSSRMGYEQYF. The DNA of the CDR3 is TGTGCCAGCAGCTCCAGGATGGGCTACGAGCAGTACTTC.

This clonotype was detected only a few times. V usage is TRBV7-2 and J usage is TRBJ1-2, with D unclear. V gave up 6 bases and J gave up 8 bases, with 13 bases separating them. Per the germline V gene, CDR1 is SGHTA and CDR2 is FQGNSA. This CDR3 has 12 amino acids. CDR3 bases: TGTGCCAGCAGTCCCGTGGCCATAGGCTACACCTTC. It is translated as CASSPVAIGYTF.

This clonotype turned up a few times. The chain is built from TRBV28 and TRBJ2-7; 7 positions agree with TRBD1. The CDR3 length is 11 residues. V lost 6 bases and J lost 4; bases outside the gene matches: 0. Germline CDR1 and CDR2: MDHEN and SYDVKM. In nucleotides, the CDR3 is TGTGCCAGCAGGGACAGGTACGAGCAGTACTTC. Translating it yields CASRDRYEQYF.